Below, 26 T cell receptor beta chains from the same sample are listed, as sequenced in a study of T cells of healthy individuals. TCRdb re-derived calls from the 5' RACE reads in MiXCR, one entry per CDR3 protein. In the table there are about 96,000 distinct CDR3 sequences, approximately 16% of which are singletons. These receptors were obtained from a human donor in good health.

The genes are TRBV24-1 and TRBJ2-1, with D possibly being TRBD1 (6 bases). CDR1 and CDR2 from the germline V gene are KGHDR and SFDVKD. V lost 3 bases to trimming and J lost 8 bases, with 16 bases between them. CDR3 length: 15 residues. The CDR3 DNA reads TGTGCCACCAGTGATCCTGCGGGCAGGGGCCATGAGCAGTTCTTC. It encodes CATSDPAGRGHEQFF.

This clonotype was seen repeatedly, ten times or more. CDR3 bases: TGTGCCAGCAGTGAATTGAGAGGGGACACCGGGGAGCTGTTTTTT. Protein: CASSELRGDTGELFF. The chain employs TRBV25-1 and TRBJ2-2; possibly TRBD1 or TRBD2 for D (5 bases each). Germline V gene lookup returns CDR1 MGHDK and CDR2 SYGVNS. There are 15 residues in the CDR3. Trimming pared 1 base from V and 3 bases from J, leaving 9 bases between. The full variable domain, with the rest looked up from reference TRBV25-1 and TRBJ2-2, is EADIYQTPRYLVIGTGKKITLECSQTMGHDKMYWYQQDPGMELHLIHYSYGVNSTEKGDLSSESTVSRIRTEHFPLTLESARPSHTSQYLCASSELRGDTGELFFGEGSRLTVL.

This rearrangement joins TRBV10-3 to TRBJ2-5, with 15 nucleotides matching TRBD2. The CDR3 loop spans 14 amino acids. V lost 10 bases to trimming and J lost 2 bases; unmatched junction nucleotides: 2. In germline, CDR1 is ENHRY, CDR2 SYGVKD. Here the CDR3 DNA reads TGTGCCAGCGGACTAGCGGGGGGGCAAGAGACCCAGTACTTC. Protein sequence: CASGLAGGQETQYF.

In this sample, this clonotype turned up many times. The rearrangement joins TRBV2 to TRBJ2-5; 10 bases fit TRBD2. This CDR3 spans 17 amino acids. Unmatched junction bases numbered 13, after V lost 5 bases and J lost 4 bases. CDR1 SNHLY and CDR2 FYNNEI come from the germline V gene. For the CDR3, the DNA is TGTGCCAGCAGTTCTCCGACTAGCGGGTGGACTTCAGAGACCCAGTACTTC. It encodes CASSSPTSGWTSETQYF. The full variable domain, its missing parts supplied by reference TRBV2 and TRBJ2-5, is EPEVTQTPSHQVTQMGQEVILRCVPISNHLYFYWYRQILGQKVEFLVSFYNNEISEKSEIFDDQFSVERPDGSNFTLKIRSTKLEDSAMYFCASSSPTSGWTSETQYFGPGTRLLVL.

Of note for this clonotype: This may arise from a read error, as a much more abundant clone is one base away. For the CDR3, the DNA is TGTGCCAGCAGTGAAGAAGCGGGGGCCTCAGAGGCCCAGTACTTC. Its translation is CASSEEAGASEAQYF. This chain connects TRBV6-1 to TRBJ2-5; 8 bases map to TRBD2. Germline V CDR1 and CDR2: MNHNS, SASEGT. The CDR3 loop spans 15 amino acids.

This clonotype appeared many times. The chain joins TRBV21-1 to TRBJ2-2; the table's D gene call, TRBD2, was not cross checked with the DNA. TRBV21-1 is termed a pseudogene. CDR3 length equals 16 residues. In nucleotides, the CDR3 is TGTGCCAGCAGCAAAACTCTAGCGGGAGTAACCGGGGAGCTGTTTTTT. Amino acids: CASSKTLAGVTGELFF.

The genes are TRBV3-1 and TRBJ1-4; no reliable D call. Per germline, CDR1 LGHDT and CDR2 YNNKEL (reference sequence). This CDR3 comprises 15 residues. Trimming pared 5 bases from V and 0 bases from J, leaving 10 bases between. As DNA, the CDR3 is TGTGCCAGCAGCTCTTTCGGTGCAACTAATGAAAAACTGTTTTTT. It codes for CASSSFGATNEKLFF.

This clonotype appeared many times. The gene calls are TRBV5-6 and TRBJ2-1, with 7 bases identical to TRBD2. J was trimmed by 4 bases and V by 0 bases; bases with no gene match: 4. This CDR3 has 15 residues. Germline CDR1 and CDR2: SGHDT and YYEEEE. Written as DNA, the CDR3 is TGTGCCAGCAGCTTGGAACTAGCGCCGTACAATGAGCAGTTCTTC. It codes for CASSLELAPYNEQFF.

The table lists this clonotype with a few counts. The chain recombines TRBV4-3 with TRBJ2-2; D tentatively reads TRBD1 or TRBD2 (5 bases each). The germline V gene encodes CDR1 LGHNA and CDR2 YSLEER. This CDR3 has 12 amino acids. Trimming stripped 5 bases from V and 6 bases from J, with 7 bases between. CDR3 nucleotide sequence: TGCGCCAGCAGCTGGGGGTCCGGGGAGCTGTTTTTT. This gives the protein CASSWGSGELFF.

The chain employs TRBV6-5 and TRBJ1-2; D gene ambiguous. Trimming removed 7 bases from V and 4 bases from J, with 16 bases in between. In germline, CDR1 is MNHEY, CDR2 SVGAGI. The CDR3 spans 14 residues. This CDR3 reads CASKTGLTLYGYTF. The CDR3 coding sequence is TGTGCCAGCAAAACCGGATTAACCCTCTATGGCTACACCTTC.

Ten or more counts support this clonotype. The CDR3 DNA reads as TGCAGTGCTAGGACAGGCTCCTACGAGCAGTACTTC. Translated, it gives CSARTGSYEQYF. This sequence joins TRBV20-1 and TRBJ2-7, with D perhaps matching TRBD1 (6 bases). CDR1 and CDR2 (germline): DFQATT, SNEGSKA (reference sequence). The CDR3 runs to 12 residues. Trimming left V 3 bases short and J 0 bases short, with 6 bases between.

This clonotype was found a few times. The J gene is TRBJ1-1, the V gene TRBV4-3; D gene ambiguous. This CDR3 has 13 residues. CDR1 and CDR2 from the germline V gene are LGHNA and YSLEER. Trimming cost V 6 bases and J 1 base, with 9 bases left between them. Here the CDR3 DNA reads TGCGCCAGCAGAAAGACCTCGAACACTGAAGCTTTCTTT. It specifies CASRKTSNTEAFF.

The CDR3 coding sequence is TGTGCCAGCAGTCTAGCGGGAGCGGGCAATGAGCAGTTCTTC. It yields the protein CASSLAGAGNEQFF. The V call is TRBV28, the J call TRBJ2-1, with TRBD2 identical over 10 bases. The CDR3 extends over 14 amino acids. Germline trimming cut 5 bases from V and 6 bases from J; bases unmatched to any gene: 4. Germline assignment: CDR1 MDHEN and CDR2 SYDVKM. The full variable domain, rest sourced from reference TRBV28 and TRBJ2-1, is DVKVTQSSRYLVKRTGEKVFLECVQDMDHENMFWYRQDPGLGLRLIYFSYDVKMKEKGDIPEGYSVSREKKERFSLILESASTNQTSMYLCASSLAGAGNEQFFGPGTRLTVL.

The chain combines TRBV28 with TRBJ1-2, with 8 nucleotides matching TRBD1. The CDR3 spans 15 residues. Germline V lookup: CDR1 MDHEN, CDR2 SYDVKM. The ends lost 5 bases at V and 3 bases at J; junction bases unmatched: 8. The CDR3 loop reads CASSPGQGPYYGYTF. In nucleotides, the CDR3 is TGTGCCAGCAGTCCAGGACAGGGCCCTTACTATGGCTACACCTTC.

This clonotype was counted many times. V and J are TRBV20-1 and TRBJ2-2, with 7 nucleotides matching TRBD1. Germline trimming cut 5 bases from V and 1 base from J; bases unmatched to any gene: 7. CDR1 and CDR2 (germline): DFQATT, SNEGSKA (reference sequence). The CDR3 runs to 15 residues. The CDR3 here is CSAEDRAWNTGELFF. CDR3 nucleotide sequence: TGCAGTGCTGAAGACAGGGCGTGGAACACCGGGGAGCTGTTTTTT.

The table lists this clonotype with a few counts. The chain couples TRBV28 to TRBJ2-6; D unclear. V dropped 3 bases and J dropped 2 bases, with 8 bases sitting between them. CDR1 MDHEN and CDR2 SYDVKM come from the germline V gene. The CDR3 sequence is 15 residues long. Here the CDR3 reads CASSFLVTGANVLTF. DNA of the CDR3: TGTGCCAGCAGTTTCTTGGTGACTGGGGCCAACGTCCTGACTTTC.

The V gene is TRBV3-1, the J gene TRBJ1-2; D unresolved. Germline V gene data show CDR1 as LGHDT and CDR2 as YNNKEL (reference sequence). This CDR3 comprises 13 residues. Trimming took off 4 bases at V and 5 bases at J, with 11 bases between the two ends. The CDR3 bases are TGTGCCAGCAGCCCCCGGGCCTCGTATGGCTACACCTTC. It yields the protein CASSPRASYGYTF.

This clonotype was picked up many times. The chain uses TRBV3-1 and TRBJ2-1, with 7 bases matching TRBD2. V shed 1 base, J shed 10 bases, and the junction held 4 bases outside the gene matches. The CDR3 is made up of 13 amino acids. The germline CDR1 and CDR2 sequences are LGHDT and YNNKEL (reference sequence). CDR3 DNA sequence: TGTGCCAGCAGCCAAGGACTAGCTAGGGAGCAGTTCTTC. Translating gives CASSQGLAREQFF.

DNA of the CDR3: TGTGCCAGCAGTTACGATCACTACACTGAAGCTTTCTTT. Protein sequence: CASSYDHYTEAFF. The rearrangement uses TRBV6-5 and TRBJ1-1; D gene unclear. V lost 2 bases to trimming and J lost 3 bases, with 7 bases between them. Germline V gene lookup returns CDR1 MNHEY and CDR2 SVGAGI. This CDR3 has 13 amino acids.

The chain links TRBV11-2 to TRBJ2-5; 8 bases are a match to TRBD2. Germline V gene data show CDR1 as SGHAT and CDR2 as FQNNGV. The CDR3 is made up of 15 amino acids. V trimming: 2 bases; J trimming: 2 bases; junction bases outside the gene matches: 4. CDR3 residues: CASSLLRGAQETQYF. CDR3 bases: TGTGCCAGCAGCTTACTGCGGGGGGCGCAAGAGACCCAGTACTTC.

The rearrangement links TRBV7-2 to TRBJ2-5; 11 bases agree with TRBD2. This CDR3 contains 16 residues. Germline V gene sequence: CDR1 SGHTA, CDR2 FQGNSA. Trimming removed 1 base from V and 5 bases from J; junction bases left unmatched: 6. The CDR3 DNA reads TGTGCCAGCAGCTTAGGGTCTAGCGGGGGGCTTGAGACCCAGTACTTC. It codes for CASSLGSSGGLETQYF.

This sequence joins TRBV27 and TRBJ1-1; TRBD1 agrees at 10 bases. The CDR3 is 14 residues long. V shed 4 bases and J 4 bases; nucleotides not matched to a gene: 3. The germline CDR1 and CDR2 sequences are MNHEY and SMNVEV (reference sequence). The CDR3 sequence: CASSWTGGGTEAFF. CDR3 sequence (DNA): TGTGCCAGCAGTTGGACAGGGGGAGGCACTGAAGCTTTCTTT.

This clonotype was observed many times. The J gene is TRBJ2-3, the V gene TRBV4-3, with D unclear. The V end lost 0 bases, the J end lost 3 bases, and 7 bases lay between the germline ends. The germline V gene encodes CDR1 LGHNA and CDR2 YSLEER. This CDR3 is 14 amino acids long. CDR3 loop: CASSQDSRTDTQYF. The DNA for the CDR3 is TGCGCCAGCAGCCAAGATTCCCGGACAGATACGCAGTATTTT.

The V and J genes are TRBV4-2 and TRBJ2-1; TRBD2 agrees at 7 bases. Trimming took 3 bases from V and 9 from J; bases not matched to a gene: 17. This CDR3 is built from 17 residues. Germline CDR1 LGHNA, CDR2 YNFKEQ. CDR3 nucleotides: TGTGCCAGCAGCCATACTCTCGGTGGGGGGGGAAGAGGTGAGCAGTTCTTC. The encoded protein is CASSHTLGGGGRGEQFF.

This clonotype was detected only a few times. The V and J genes are TRBV7-2 and TRBJ1-6; D unclear. The CDR3 has 13 amino acids. V lost 2 bases and J lost 9, with 8 bases in between. The germline V gene has CDR1 SGHTA and CDR2 FQGNSA. CDR3: CASSLKGASPLHF. CDR3 bases: TGTGCCAGCAGCTTAAAAGGCGCTTCACCCCTCCACTTT.

The V gene is TRBV2, the J gene TRBJ1-2, with a weak D call TRBD1 (6 bases). This CDR3 is built from 14 residues. V was clipped by 3 bases and J by 7 bases, with 15 bases between them. Germline V lookup: CDR1 SNHLY, CDR2 FYNNEI. The CDR3: CASSENRVTSGYTF. The CDR3 coding sequence is TGTGCCAGCAGTGAGAACAGGGTGACCTCTGGCTACACCTTC.